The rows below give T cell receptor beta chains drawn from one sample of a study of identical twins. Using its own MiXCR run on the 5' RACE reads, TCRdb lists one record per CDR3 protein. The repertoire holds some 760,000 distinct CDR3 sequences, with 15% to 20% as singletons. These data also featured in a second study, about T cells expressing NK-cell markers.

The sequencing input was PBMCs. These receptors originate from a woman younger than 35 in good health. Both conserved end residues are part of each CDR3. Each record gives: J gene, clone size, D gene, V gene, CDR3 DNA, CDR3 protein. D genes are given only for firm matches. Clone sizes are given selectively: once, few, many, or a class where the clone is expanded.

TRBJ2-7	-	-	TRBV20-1	TGCAGTGCTAGCCCTAGCTCCTACGAGCAGTACTTC	CSASPSSYEQYF
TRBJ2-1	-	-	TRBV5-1	TGCGCCAGCAGCTTGGACGGGAGTGCCTACAATGAGCAGTTCTTC	CASSLDGSAYNEQFF
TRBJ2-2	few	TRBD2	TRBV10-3	TGTGCCATCAGGTCCGGACTAGCGGCGAACACCGGGGAGCTGTTTTTT	CAIRSGLAANTGELFF
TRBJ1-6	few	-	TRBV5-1	TGCGCCAGCAGCTTGCCCAACCGGGCCCATAATTCACCCCTCCACTTT	CASSLPNRAHNSPLHF
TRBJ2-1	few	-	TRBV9	TGTGCCAGCAGCGGCGACCCAAGCTCCCACAATGAGCAGTTCTTC	CASSGDPSSHNEQFF
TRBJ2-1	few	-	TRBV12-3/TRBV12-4	TGTGCCAGCAGTTTTGAGCGGACGGGGTATGAGCAGTTCTTC	CASSFERTGYEQFF
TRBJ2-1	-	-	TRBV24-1	TGTGCCACCAGTGATTCAAATACGGATCAGCAGTTCTTC	CATSDSNTDQQFF
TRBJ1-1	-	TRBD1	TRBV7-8	TGTGCCAGCAGCTTCCTGACAGGGGATGGGACTGAAGCTTTCTTT	CASSFLTGDGTEAFF
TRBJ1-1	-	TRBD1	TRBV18	TGTGCCAGCTCACGCACCAGAACTCTTTTTGGGACAGGGAACACTGAAGCTTTCTTT	CASSRTRTLFGTGNTEAFF
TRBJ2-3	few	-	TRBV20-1	TGCAGTCGGGGTTACACAGATACGCAGTATTTT	CSRGYTDTQYF
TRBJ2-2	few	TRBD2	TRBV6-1	TGTGCCAGCAGTACCTCTAGCGGGGGGGCCCGGGAGCTGTTTTTT	CASSTSSGGARELFF
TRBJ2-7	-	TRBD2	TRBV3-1	TGTGCCAGCAGGGCACGGCGAGCTAGCGGGTTCTACGAGCAGTACTTC	CASRARRASGFYEQYF
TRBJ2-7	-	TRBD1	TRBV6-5	TGTGCCAGCAGTTACAACAGGGGGGCGTTTTACGAGCAGTACTTC	CASSYNRGAFYEQYF